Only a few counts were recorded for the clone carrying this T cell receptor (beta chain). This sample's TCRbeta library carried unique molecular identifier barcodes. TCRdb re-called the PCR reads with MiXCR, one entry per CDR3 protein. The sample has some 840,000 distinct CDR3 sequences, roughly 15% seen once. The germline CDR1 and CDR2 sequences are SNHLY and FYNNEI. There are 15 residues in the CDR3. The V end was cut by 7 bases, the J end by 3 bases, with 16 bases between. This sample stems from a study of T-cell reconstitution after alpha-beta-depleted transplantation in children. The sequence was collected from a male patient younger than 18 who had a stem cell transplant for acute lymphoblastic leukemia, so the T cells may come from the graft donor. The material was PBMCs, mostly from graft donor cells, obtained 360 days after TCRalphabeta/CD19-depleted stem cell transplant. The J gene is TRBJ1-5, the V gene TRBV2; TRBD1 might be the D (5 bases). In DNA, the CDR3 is TGTGCCAGCACCGCCTTTGGACACCCCAATCAGCCCCAGCATTTT. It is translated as CASTAFGHPNQPQHF.